This T cell receptor (beta chain) was documented in a study of cytomegalovirus exposure and HLA in healthy donors. Whole-study findings and limits: According to a subsequent analysis, TCR clusters identified in the first cohort showed a tendency to co-occur across the approximately 120 validation repertoires. The authors confirmed in vitro that a few CMV-associated chains were specific for CMV antigens.

As to this clone: Its specificity is not known.

The germline gives CDR1 MNHEY, CDR2 SVGAGI. The CDR3 loop spans 11 amino acids. V lost 6 bases to trimming and J lost 9 bases, with 9 bases between them. An approximately 130-subject validation cohort, separate from the approximately 720-subject first cohort, supplied the donors. Produced via immunoSEQ multiplex PCR; TCRdb's table is partial and in-frame only. Of some 90,000 clones in the sample, 96% were seen once. The sequencing input was PBMCs. The receptor comes from a man between 18 and 35 years old in good health and CMV-seronegative. This chain links TRBV6-5 with TRBJ2-1, with D perhaps TRBD2 (6 bases). CDR3 coding DNA: TGTGCCAGCAGACGCGGGGCTGAGCAGTTCTTC. Amino acids: CASRRGAEQFF.